These 22 T cell receptor beta chains were sequenced from one sample in a study of post-analysis software for immune sequencing data. Study-level points and caveats: In patients, TRBV5-6, TRBV5-1 and TRBV20-1 belonged to 4 or 5 TRBV segments found more frequently than in controls.

Their target antigens are unknown. Unique molecular identifiers featured in each of the TCR beta cDNA libraries. Each CDR3 protein gets one entry after TCRdb re-called the PCR reads with MiXCR. The sample contains hundreds of thousands of distinct CDR3 sequences, roughly 45% of which appear only once. The specimen was blood. Receptor source: a girl under 18 with multiple sclerosis.

This clonotype was counted a few times. Mismatch with germline at one junction end may stem from a read error. V usage is TRBV28 and J usage is TRBJ2-6, with D possibly being TRBD1 (6 bases). CDR1 and CDR2 (germline): MDHEN, SYDVKM. The CDR3 is 16 amino acids. The CDR3 DNA reads as TGTGCCAACAGTTCAACCCAGGGGTCTGGGGCCAACGTCCTGACTTTC. Translated: CANSSTQGSGANVLTF.

Concerning this clonotype: This clone may be a read error of a much larger clone one base away. The gene calls are TRBV12-3 or TRBV12-4 and TRBJ2-7, with 7 bases fitting TRBD1. The CDR3 consists of 14 residues. The CDR3 loop is CAGRTTGPSNEQYF. The CDR3 coding sequence is TGTGCCGGCCGAACGACAGGGCCCTCCAACGAGCAGTACTTC.

This clonotype was found a few times. The CDR3 spells CASTTDRVGQPQHF. The DNA of the CDR3 is TGTGCCAGCACCACGGACAGGGTGGGACAGCCCCAGCATTTT. The gene calls are TRBV7-2 and TRBJ1-5, with TRBD1 matching 8 bases. The germline V gene encodes CDR1 SGHTA and CDR2 FQGNSA. CDR3 length equals 14 residues. V trimming: 7 bases; J trimming: 7 bases; junction bases outside the gene matches: 9.

V usage is TRBV7-9 and J usage is TRBJ2-1; 7 bases line up with TRBD2. Per the germline V gene, CDR1 is SEHNR and CDR2 is FQNEAQ (reference sequence). The CDR3 totals 13 residues. The V segment lost 3 bases and the J segment 9 bases; nucleotides outside the gene matches: 5. The CDR3 DNA sequence: TGTGCCAGCAGCTTCGGGGGGAAAAGTGAGCAGTTCTTC. Its protein product is CASSFGGKSEQFF.

This clonotype turned up a few times. One end of the junction does not line up with germline, which may come from a read error. The V call is TRBV7-9, the J call TRBJ1-6, with D unclear. CDR3 length: 12 residues. Germline loops: CDR1 SEHNR, CDR2 FQNEAQ (reference sequence). The CDR3 nucleotides are TGTGCCAGCAGCTGGAACAATTCACCCCCCCACTTT. Protein: CASSWNNSPPHF.

The chain links TRBV5-6 to TRBJ1-1; D is ambiguous. Germline V gene lookup returns CDR1 SGHDT and CDR2 YYEEEE. The length of the CDR3 is 14 residues. V shed 0 bases and J shed 0 bases, with 6 bases lying between them. The CDR3 bases are TGTGCCAGCAGCTTGGTGGCGGTGAACACTGAAGCTTTCTTT. It is translated as CASSLVAVNTEAFF. The full variable domain, completed using reference TRBV5-6 and TRBJ1-1, is DAGVTQSPTHLIKTRGQQVTLRCSPKSGHDTVSWYQQALGQGPQFIFQYYEEEERQRGNFPDRFSGHQFPNYSSELNVNALLLGDSALYLCASSLVAVNTEAFFGQGTRLTVV.

The chain is built from TRBV20-1 and TRBJ1-2; no reliable D call. Germline V gene data show CDR1 as DFQATT and CDR2 as SNEGSKA (reference sequence). Trimming cost V 3 bases and J 1 base, with 9 bases left between them. The CDR3 totals 13 residues. The CDR3 bases are TGCAGTGCTAGTCCCATAATTAACTATGGCTACACCTTC. Translating it yields CSASPIINYGYTF.

The chain uses TRBV14 and TRBJ2-1; 12 nucleotides align to TRBD2. The CDR3 totals 17 residues. Germline CDR1 reads SGHDN; CDR2 reads FVKESK. The trim removed 4 bases at V and 0 bases at J, leaving 4 bases unmatched. This CDR3 reads CASSLRLAGVSYNEQFF. The CDR3 coding sequence is TGTGCCAGCAGCCTCAGACTAGCGGGGGTCTCCTACAATGAGCAGTTCTTC.

The table lists this clonotype with a few counts. The chain employs TRBV20-1 and TRBJ2-1, with 9 bases identical to TRBD2. From germline, CDR1 is DFQATT and CDR2 SNEGSKA (reference sequence). Trimming took 7 bases from V and 7 from J; bases not matched to a gene: 5. The CDR3 runs to 12 residues. In DNA, the CDR3 is TGCAGTGTCCGTAGCGGGAGTAATGAGCAGTTCTTC. It specifies CSVRSGSNEQFF.

This clonotype occurred a few times. The chain is built from TRBV7-9 and TRBJ2-7; unclear D gene. Trimming cost V 3 bases and J 5 bases, with 14 bases left between them. The CDR3 is 14 amino acids. From germline, CDR1 is SEHNR and CDR2 FQNEAQ (reference sequence). CDR3 sequence reads: CASSLEWRKHEQYF. The DNA for the CDR3 is TGTGCCAGCAGCTTGGAATGGCGGAAACACGAGCAGTACTTC.

The chain joins TRBV28 to TRBJ1-1; 8 nucleotides match TRBD1. Germline V gives CDR1 MDHEN, CDR2 SYDVKM. V gave up 7 bases and J gave up 0 bases; unmatched junction bases: 4. CDR3 length equals 14 residues. The CDR3 region is CASIGQGLNTEAFF. As DNA, the CDR3 is TGTGCCAGCATCGGACAGGGACTGAACACTGAAGCTTTCTTT.

The chain uses TRBV6-7 and TRBJ2-1, with 7 nucleotides matching TRBD2. TRBV6-7 is designated an ORF whose function remains uncertain. After removal of 2 bases from V and 4 bases from J, the junction contained 5 bases not matched to a gene. The length of the CDR3 is 15 residues. CDR3 amino acids: CASSYPGGNYNEQFF. For the CDR3, the DNA is TGTGCCAGCAGTTACCCGGGAGGAAATTACAATGAGCAGTTCTTC.

The table lists this clonotype with many counts. The V call is TRBV29-1, the J call TRBJ2-1; 7 positions match TRBD1. Trimming cost V 7 bases and J 1 base; bases outside gene matches: 10. The CDR3 is made up of 15 amino acids. Germline V gene sequence: CDR1 SQVTM, CDR2 ANQGSEA. The CDR3 sequence is CSGLQGDQSYNEQFF. CDR3 DNA sequence: TGCAGCGGCCTTCAGGGGGATCAGTCCTACAATGAGCAGTTCTTC.

J is TRBJ2-3 and V is TRBV20-1; D unclear. The CDR3 runs to 16 residues. The V and J ends lost 0 bases and 0 bases respectively, with 13 bases between them. CDR1 and CDR2 from the germline V gene are DFQATT and SNEGSKA (reference sequence). CDR3 sequence (DNA): TGCAGTGCTAGAGATCTTAAGTCTTCGAGCACAGATACGCAGTATTTT. Translating gives CSARDLKSSSTDTQYF.

This clonotype was counted a single time. The V gene is TRBV20-1, the J gene TRBJ2-7; a possible D gene is TRBD2 (6 bases). The V end was cut by 5 bases, the J end by 2 bases, with 16 bases between. Germline V gene data show CDR1 as DFQATT and CDR2 as SNEGSKA (reference sequence). The CDR3 totals 14 residues. The CDR3 DNA follows: TGCAGTGCTGTTCCGGGACTGCGCACCTACGAGCAGTACTTC. Amino acid sequence: CSAVPGLRTYEQYF.

This clonotype was picked up one time. The chain joins TRBV28 to TRBJ2-7; D is possibly TRBD1 or TRBD2 (5 bases each). Germline-derived CDR1 and CDR2 are MDHEN and SYDVKM. The CDR3 has 12 amino acids. Trimming shortened V by 4 bases and J by 6 bases, and 10 bases separated the two germline ends. DNA for the CDR3: TGTGCCAGCAGTTCCTCTGGGACCGAGCAGTACTTC. Protein sequence: CASSSSGTEQYF.

In this sample, this clonotype turned up a few times. The V and J genes are TRBV6-5 and TRBJ1-2, with unresolved D. Trimming took 9 bases from V and 7 from J, leaving 18 bases between them. The germline V gene encodes CDR1 MNHEY and CDR2 SVGAGI. This CDR3 has 13 amino acids. Written as DNA, the CDR3 is TGTGCCAGTAGGCTCGCCGGGAGAGGTGGCTACACCTTC. This sequence encodes CASRLAGRGGYTF.

The rearrangement joins TRBV6-2 or TRBV6-3 to TRBJ1-1; D unresolved. CDR1 and CDR2 from the germline V gene are MNHEY and SVGEGT. V was pared by 2 bases and J by 6 bases, with 10 bases between. The CDR3 loop spans 13 amino acids. The DNA of the CDR3 is TGTGCCAGCAGTTACGAACCACGGGCTGAAGCTTTCTTT. This translates into CASSYEPRAEAFF.

The chain carries TRBV7-2 and TRBJ2-7, with 7 bases matching TRBD2. CDR3 length: 17 residues. Germline assignment: CDR1 SGHTA and CDR2 FQGNSA. V dropped 1 base and J dropped 3; count of bases not matched to a gene: 12. For the CDR3, the DNA is TGTGCCAGCAGCTTAGATACACGGACTAGTTTTATCTACGAGCAGTACTTC. Encoded protein: CASSLDTRTSFIYEQYF.

This chain links TRBV28 with TRBJ2-7; 8 positions match TRBD2. CDR3 length equals 14 residues. Trimming took 2 bases from V and 4 from J; bases not matched to a gene: 4. Germline CDR1 MDHEN, CDR2 SYDVKM. CDR3 loop: CASSLERGKYEQYF. CDR3 nucleotide sequence: TGTGCCAGCAGTTTAGAGCGGGGGAAGTACGAGCAGTACTTC.

This clonotype has more than one count but fewer than ten. The genes are TRBV7-9 and TRBJ2-1, with D perhaps TRBD2 (6 bases). This CDR3 is built from 15 residues. Germline V gene lookup returns CDR1 SEHNR and CDR2 FQNEAQ (reference sequence). V lost 5 bases, J lost 0 bases, and 11 bases lay in between. CDR3 in DNA: TGTGCCAGCAGCCAACCCGGGAGCTCCTACAATGAGCAGTTCTTC. This codes for CASSQPGSSYNEQFF.

CDR3 in DNA: TGCGCCAGCAGCTTGATCTCCGGTCAGAGCTCCTACAATGAGCAGTTCTTC. It yields the protein CASSLISGQSSYNEQFF. The V call is TRBV5-1, the J call TRBJ2-1; D is uncertain. CDR1 SGHRS and CDR2 YFSETQ come from the germline V gene. The CDR3 is 17 residues long. V was shortened by 1 base and J by 0 bases, with 14 bases between the two germline ends.